These 9 T cell receptor beta chains were sequenced from one sample in a study of shared clonotypes between healthy human individuals. Assay used: immunoSEQ multiplex PCR; TCRdb lists only in-frame clones, some missing. Among approximately 2.5 million clones listed, 80% to 95% were seen once. Sample: naive CD4+ T cells from PBMCs. Described subset: CD45RA+ positively selected. Receptors were obtained from a man aged 18 to 35 in good health. Some clones in this sample may be carry-over from other donors' samples.

The J gene is TRBJ2-3, the V gene TRBV30, with TRBD2 as a possible D gene (5 bases). Germline V gene lookup returns CDR1 GTSNPN and CDR2 SVGIG (reference sequence). Trimming cost V 5 bases and J 11 bases, with 20 bases left between them. The CDR3 contains 13 residues. CDR3 coding DNA: TGTGCCTGGCGCCGCCCGGGATTCATCTTGCAGTATTTT. It is translated as CAWRRPGFILQYF.

The chain uses TRBV19 and TRBJ2-7, with 9 positions matching TRBD1. This CDR3 spans 15 amino acids. V was clipped by 3 bases and J by 6 bases; unmatched bases: 9. Germline V gene sequence: CDR1 LNHDA, CDR2 SQIVND (reference sequence). The chain's CDR3 is CASSMRGQGSSEQYF. The DNA of the CDR3 is TGTGCCAGTAGTATGCGGGGACAGGGCTCGAGCGAGCAGTACTTC.

This rearrangement joins TRBV28 to TRBJ2-1; D is possibly TRBD1 (6 bases). CDR1 MDHEN and CDR2 SYDVKM come from the germline V gene. CDR3 size: 12 residues. Trimming removed 5 bases from V and 11 bases from J, with 13 bases in between. CDR3 sequence (DNA): TGTGCCAGCAGTCTCAACAGGGACCAGCAGTTCTTC. This sequence encodes CASSLNRDQQFF. Full variable domain (remainder filled in from reference TRBV28 and TRBJ2-1): DVKVTQSSRYLVKRTGEKVFLECVQDMDHENMFWYRQDPGLGLRLIYFSYDVKMKEKGDIPEGYSVSREKKERFSLILESASTNQTSMYLCASSLNRDQQFFGPGTRLTVL.

This sequence joins TRBV5-1 and TRBJ2-1; 8 bases fit TRBD2. V lost 1 base to trimming and J lost 8 bases; unmatched junction nucleotides: 11. The CDR3 spans 16 residues. Germline CDR1 is SGHRS and CDR2 is YFSETQ. The CDR3 DNA is TGCGCCAGCAGCTTGTTAGCGGGAAGGATTATAGATGAGCAGTTCTTC. Its translation: CASSLLAGRIIDEQFF. The whole variable domain, remainder taken from reference TRBV5-1 and TRBJ2-1, is KAGVTQTPRYLIKTRGQQVTLSCSPISGHRSVSWYQQTPGQGLQFLFEYFSETQRNKGNFPGRFSGRQFSNSRSEMNVSTLELGDSALYLCASSLLAGRIIDEQFFGPGTRLTVL.

The chain links TRBV6-6 to TRBJ2-1, with TRBD2 identical over 9 bases. Germline V gene lookup returns CDR1 MNHNY and CDR2 SVGAGI (reference sequence). The CDR3 consists of 16 residues. The ends lost 2 bases at V and 5 bases at J; junction bases unmatched: 7. CDR3 sequence (DNA): TGTGCCAGCAGTTACACACTAGCGGGTGGTGACAATGAGCAGTTCTTC. Its translation: CASSYTLAGGDNEQFF.

In DNA form, the CDR3 reads TGTGCCAGCAGTTTTAGCGGGATGCCCTCCTACGAGCAGTACTTC. As protein: CASSFSGMPSYEQYF. The V call is TRBV6-6, the J call TRBJ2-7; the match to TRBD2 covers 8 bases. V shed 4 bases, J shed 0 bases, and the junction held 5 bases outside the gene matches. Germline CDR1 reads MNHNY; CDR2 reads SVGAGI (reference sequence). The CDR3 extends over 15 amino acids.

The V call is TRBV11-2, the J call TRBJ2-3, with TRBD2 as a possible D gene (7 bases). V dropped 6 bases and J dropped 2 bases, with 12 bases sitting between them. CDR1 is SGHAT, CDR2 FQNNGV, per germline. This CDR3 region has 14 residues. The CDR3 sequence: CASSRGGFTDTQYF. The DNA of the CDR3 is TGTGCCAGCAGTAGGGGGGGCTTCACAGATACGCAGTATTTT.

V usage is TRBV5-1 and J usage is TRBJ2-1; 14 nucleotides line up with TRBD2. The CDR3 has 18 residues. Germline V gene data show CDR1 as SGHRS and CDR2 as YFSETQ. The trim removed 4 bases at V and 0 bases at J, leaving 6 bases unmatched. The CDR3 bases are TGCGCCAGCAGCCGGGGACTAGCGGGAGCGGGCTCCTACAATGAGCAGTTCTTC. It is translated as CASSRGLAGAGSYNEQFF.

The genes are TRBV5-6 and TRBJ2-4; the match to TRBD1 covers 9 bases. Germline CDR1 and CDR2: SGHDT and YYEEEE. J lost 2 bases, V lost 3 bases, and 6 bases had no gene match. There are 16 residues in the CDR3. Here the CDR3 DNA reads TGTGCCAGCAGCTCCCGGGACAGGGTCTCCAAAAACATTCAGTACTTC. Translated, it gives CASSSRDRVSKNIQYF.